This T cell receptor beta chain was captured in a study of T cell responses to AZD1222 COVID-19 vaccine. Overall study findings and caveats: No day 14 peak samples; only post-peak repertoires were characterized. Among the donors, most were white British and more were female, and clonal diversity was possibly underestimated.

TCRdb's table, derived via immunoSEQ multiplex PCR, lists solely in-frame clones and lacks some. The sample lists 170,000 or so clones, about 86% occurring once. With regard to this clone: Its antigen is undetermined.

Germline lookup yields CDR1 SGHRS and CDR2 YFSETQ. Between the trimmed V and J ends, which lost 4 bases and 1 base, there was a span of 18 bases. The CDR3 is 17 residues long. This chain uses TRBV5-1 with TRBJ2-1; weak D call: TRBD1 (5 bases). This clonotype was obtained from an adult who received the AZD1222 COVID-19 vaccine. This material consisted of peripheral blood, taken 28 days after the second AZD1222 dose. CDR3 DNA sequence: TGCGCCAGCAGCCCCAACCAGGGTACCGCGTCCTACAATGAGCAGTTCTTC. Its translation: CASSPNQGTASYNEQFF.